A single sample is the source of the 30 T cell receptor beta chains below, sequenced in a study of shared clonotypes between healthy human individuals. TCRdb's copy holds only in-frame clones and misses some; the assay was immunoSEQ multiplex PCR. The sample has some 500,000 clones, 95% to 97% seen once; the top ten hold 0.05% to 0.07%. The specimen was naive CD4+ T cells sorted from blood. Regarding subset: CD45RA+ positively selected. These receptors all stem from a woman aged 25 to 39 in good health.

The CDR3 region is CASSGQGVGNQPQHF. CDR3 bases: TGTGCCAGCAGTGGACAGGGAGTTGGCAATCAGCCCCAGCATTTT. The gene calls are TRBV2 and TRBJ1-5, with 7 positions matching TRBD1. CDR1 SNHLY and CDR2 FYNNEI come from the germline V gene. J gave up 2 bases and V 4 bases, and 5 bases lay outside the gene matches. This CDR3 comprises 15 residues.

V is TRBV2 and J is TRBJ2-4, with unresolved D. The CDR3 has 14 amino acids. The germline V gene encodes CDR1 SNHLY and CDR2 FYNNEI. V was pared by 1 base and J by 2 bases, with 6 bases between. The CDR3 nucleotides read TGTGCCAGCAGTGAAGTACCAACCAAAAACATTCAGTACTTC. Translating gives CASSEVPTKNIQYF. Combining the CDR3 with reference TRBV2 and TRBJ2-4 gives the whole variable domain EPEVTQTPSHQVTQMGQEVILRCVPISNHLYFYWYRQILGQKVEFLVSFYNNEISEKSEIFDDQFSVERPDGSNFTLKIRSTKLEDSAMYFCASSEVPTKNIQYFGAGTRLSVL.

This chain uses TRBV28 with TRBJ2-7; unclear D gene. The CDR3 covers 14 residues. CDR1 is MDHEN and CDR2 is SYDVKM in the germline V gene. Trimming cost V 7 bases and J 0 bases, with 13 bases left between them. CDR3 in amino acids: CASNDTPASYEQYF. In DNA, the CDR3 is TGTGCCAGCAACGACACACCCGCCTCCTACGAGCAGTACTTC. Filled out from reference TRBV28 and TRBJ2-7, the complete variable domain reads DVKVTQSSRYLVKRTGEKVFLECVQDMDHENMFWYRQDPGLGLRLIYFSYDVKMKEKGDIPEGYSVSREKKERFSLILESASTNQTSMYLCASNDTPASYEQYFGPGTRLTVT.

The chain links TRBV29-1 to TRBJ2-7; 14 bases match TRBD2. With V trimmed by 4 bases and J by 5 bases, 4 bases remained unmatched. Germline CDR1 reads SQVTM; CDR2 reads ANQGSEA. The CDR3 sequence is 14 residues long. CDR3 DNA: TGCAGCGTTGGGGGACTAGCGGGAGAGGACGAGCAGTACTTC. Residues: CSVGGLAGEDEQYF.

The chain uses TRBV7-6 and TRBJ2-1; 8 bases map to TRBD1. There are 15 residues in the CDR3. Germline CDR1 and CDR2: SGHVS and FNYEAQ. Trimming cost V 4 bases and J 5 bases; bases outside gene matches: 7. CDR3 nucleotides: TGTGCCAGCAGCTCCACAGGACAGGGACACAATGAGCAGTTCTTC. Its translation: CASSSTGQGHNEQFF.

The chain links TRBV9 to TRBJ2-1; D unresolved. Between the trimmed V and J ends, which lost 2 bases and 0 bases, there was a span of 15 bases. The CDR3 has 17 amino acids. Germline-derived CDR1 and CDR2 are SGDLS and YYNGEE. As DNA, the CDR3 is TGTGCCAGCAGCGTCTCTTTAGCTCGGAGCTCCTACAATGAGCAGTTCTTC. Its translation: CASSVSLARSSYNEQFF. Complete variable domain (other parts from reference TRBV9 and TRBJ2-1): DSGVTQTPKHLITATGQRVTLRCSPRSGDLSVYWYQQSLDQGLQFLIQYYNGEERAKGNILERFSAQQFPDLHSELNLSSLELGDSALYFCASSVSLARSSYNEQFFGPGTRLTVL.

The V and J genes are TRBV9 and TRBJ1-3; TRBD1 matches 12 bases. V shed 3 bases, J shed 1 base, and the junction held 17 bases outside the gene matches. Germline V gene sequence: CDR1 SGDLS, CDR2 YYNGEE. The CDR3 has 21 residues. CDR3 DNA sequence: TGTGCCAGCAGCGCCAACCCGGGACAGGGGGCAGTTACAGGATCTGGAAACACCATATATTTT. It yields the protein CASSANPGQGAVTGSGNTIYF.

The gene calls are TRBV2 and TRBJ2-1; D gene uncertain. Trimming cost V 4 bases and J 1 base, with 14 bases left between them. This CDR3 is 16 amino acids long. Looked up from germline, CDR1 is SNHLY and CDR2 is FYNNEI. The CDR3 reads CASSVVERTSYNEQFF. In nucleotides, the CDR3 is TGTGCCAGCAGTGTTGTTGAGAGGACGTCCTACAATGAGCAGTTCTTC.

This CDR3 is CASSSTSGSLNEQYF. The CDR3 DNA reads as TGTGCCAGCTCATCGACTAGCGGGAGTTTGAACGAGCAGTACTTC. The genes are TRBV18 and TRBJ2-7, with 12 bases aligning to TRBD2. In germline, CDR1 is KGHSH, CDR2 LQKENI. This CDR3 contains 15 residues. Unmatched junction bases numbered 7, after V lost 5 bases and J lost 5 bases.

The V call is TRBV19, the J call TRBJ2-3; 16 nucleotides line up with TRBD2. After removal of 2 bases from V and 4 bases from J, the junction contained 3 bases not matched to a gene. CDR1 LNHDA and CDR2 SQIVND come from the germline V gene (reference sequence). This CDR3 has 17 amino acids. The CDR3 loop is CASSILGTSGRADTQYF. The CDR3 DNA sequence: TGTGCCAGTAGTATACTCGGGACTAGCGGGAGGGCAGATACGCAGTATTTT.

This chain links TRBV19 with TRBJ1-5, with D maybe TRBD1 (6 bases). The CDR3 has 15 amino acids. Trimming shortened V by 3 bases and J by 5 bases, and 14 bases separated the two germline ends. Per the germline V gene, CDR1 is LNHDA and CDR2 is SQIVND (reference sequence). The CDR3 loop reads CASSITGQLDQPQHF. CDR3 sequence (DNA): TGTGCCAGTAGTATCACCGGACAGCTAGATCAGCCCCAGCATTTT.

The V gene is TRBV19, the J gene TRBJ2-3; no reliable D call. V shed 5 bases and J shed 0 bases, with 15 bases lying between them. Germline V CDR1 and CDR2: LNHDA, SQIVND (reference sequence). This CDR3 region has 16 residues. CDR3 nucleotide sequence: TGTGCCAGTAGTCTTAGCCGGCAACCCAGCACAGATACGCAGTATTTT. Translating gives CASSLSRQPSTDTQYF.

The rearrangement joins TRBV6-1 to TRBJ2-7, with 7 positions matching TRBD2. V trimming: 3 bases; J trimming: 2 bases; junction bases outside the gene matches: 7. The CDR3 has 15 amino acids. The germline V gene has CDR1 MNHNS and CDR2 SASEGT. Here the CDR3 reads CASSDPHGGTYEQYF. In DNA, the CDR3 is TGTGCCAGCAGTGACCCACACGGGGGGACCTACGAGCAGTACTTC.

V and J are TRBV11-2 and TRBJ2-7; possibly TRBD1 for D (5 bases). The germline V gene has CDR1 SGHAT and CDR2 FQNNGV. This CDR3 comprises 13 residues. Trimming pared 4 bases from V and 0 bases from J, leaving 7 bases between. The CDR3 DNA follows: TGTGCCAGCAGCTGGGGCAGCTCCTACGAGCAGTACTTC. Protein product: CASSWGSSYEQYF.

The rearrangement links TRBV4-2 to TRBJ2-7; D uncertain. V was clipped by 4 bases and J by 3 bases, with 13 bases between them. The germline CDR1 and CDR2 sequences are LGHNA and YNFKEQ. The length of the CDR3 is 14 residues. CDR3 nucleotides: TGTGCCAGCAGCCCGTTGAAGGATATCTACGAGCAGTACTTC. It codes for CASSPLKDIYEQYF.

This rearrangement joins TRBV18 to TRBJ1-5; D is unresolved. Germline V CDR1 and CDR2: KGHSH, LQKENI. The V end was cut by 0 bases, the J end by 3 bases, with 12 bases between. The CDR3 extends over 16 amino acids. CDR3 amino acids: CASSPPEGRDNQPQHF. CDR3 nucleotide sequence: TGTGCCAGCTCACCACCGGAAGGTAGGGACAATCAGCCCCAGCATTTT.

This chain joins TRBV28 and TRBJ1-2, with D unresolved. The CDR3 runs 13 residues. Germline V gives CDR1 MDHEN, CDR2 SYDVKM. V lost 4 bases and J 7 bases, leaving 13 bases between the germline ends. The DNA of the CDR3 is TGTGCCAGCAGTTCCCCTGGGCGAGGTGGCTACACCTTC. Its translation: CASSSPGRGGYTF.

The gene calls are TRBV5-1 and TRBJ2-3; TRBD2 matches at 9 bases. The V segment lost 1 base and the J segment 4 bases; nucleotides outside the gene matches: 1. Germline lookup yields CDR1 SGHRS and CDR2 YFSETQ. The CDR3 is made up of 14 amino acids. The CDR3 DNA follows: TGCGCCAGCAGCTTGACTAGCGGGCCAGATACGCAGTATTTT. As protein: CASSLTSGPDTQYF.

This chain links TRBV7-7 with TRBJ2-1; possibly TRBD2 for D (6 bases). CDR3 length equals 13 residues. Germline CDR1 SSHAT, CDR2 FNYEAQ (reference sequence). Trimming removed 4 bases at V and 9 bases at J, with 13 bases between. The CDR3 spells CASSSREKGEQFF. Written as DNA, the CDR3 is TGTGCCAGCAGCTCCCGGGAGAAAGGTGAGCAGTTCTTC.

The V gene is TRBV7-8, the J gene TRBJ2-2; TRBD2 aligns across 11 bases. J was trimmed by 4 bases and V by 0 bases; bases with no gene match: 4. CDR1 SGHVS and CDR2 FQNEAQ come from the germline V gene. CDR3 size: 17 residues. The CDR3 sequence: CASSLAGGTSGTGELFF. As DNA, the CDR3 is TGTGCCAGCAGCTTAGCAGGGGGGACTAGCGGCACCGGGGAGCTGTTTTTT.

The rearrangement joins TRBV27 to TRBJ2-5, with unresolved D. The germline V gene has CDR1 MNHEY and CDR2 SMNVEV (reference sequence). V lost 7 bases and J lost 1, with 10 bases in between. The CDR3 extends over 13 amino acids. The CDR3 loop is CASKEAFQETQYF. CDR3 sequence (DNA): TGTGCCAGCAAAGAGGCCTTCCAAGAGACCCAGTACTTC.

The chain employs TRBV5-1 and TRBJ2-1; 8 nucleotides match TRBD1. Germline V gives CDR1 SGHRS, CDR2 YFSETQ. The V gene end was trimmed by 6 bases and the J gene end by 0 bases; junction bases not matched to a gene: 5. The CDR3 covers 15 residues. This chain's CDR3 is CASKPTGGSYNEQFF. The DNA for the CDR3 is TGCGCCAGCAAGCCTACAGGGGGCTCCTACAATGAGCAGTTCTTC.

The rearrangement joins TRBV28 to TRBJ2-3; D call uncertain. CDR3 size: 15 residues. CDR1 is MDHEN, CDR2 SYDVKM, per germline. V lost 2 bases and J 6 bases, leaving 15 bases between the germline ends. The DNA for the CDR3 is TGTGCCAGCAGTTTAGATCAAGCAATTGGTGATACGCAGTATTTT. This sequence encodes CASSLDQAIGDTQYF.

Details on this clone: The same CDR3 can be traced to other DNA sequences in this sample. J is TRBJ1-6 and V is TRBV2, with D hard to call. This CDR3 contains 12 residues. The germline gives CDR1 SNHLY, CDR2 FYNNEI. With 4 bases removed from V and 7 bases from J, the gap between germline ends came to 5 bases. CDR3 in DNA: TGTGCCAGCAGTGGAGGAAATTCACCCCTCCACTTT. Residues: CASSGGNSPLHF.

The rearrangement links TRBV5-6 to TRBJ2-7; D is undetermined. Trimming cost V 0 bases and J 4 bases, with 2 bases left between them. The CDR3 is 11 residues long. The germline V gene encodes CDR1 SGHDT and CDR2 YYEEEE. The CDR3 loop reads CASSLDYEQYF. The DNA of the CDR3 is TGTGCCAGCAGCTTGGATTACGAGCAGTACTTC.

The V call is TRBV7-9, the J call TRBJ2-2; TRBD2 aligns across 12 bases. The length of the CDR3 is 16 residues. The J segment lost 5 bases and the V segment lost 3 bases, leaving 4 bases of the junction unmatched. Germline CDR1 reads SEHNR; CDR2 reads FQNEAQ (reference sequence). The CDR3 DNA sequence: TGTGCCAGCAGCTTGCTACTAGCGGGAGGAACCGGGGAGCTGTTTTTT. Its protein is CASSLLLAGGTGELFF.

This chain connects TRBV7-3 to TRBJ2-7, with 7 bases aligning to TRBD1. The trim removed 2 bases at V and 2 bases at J, leaving 3 bases unmatched. Looked up from germline, CDR1 is SGHTA and CDR2 is FQGTGA. The CDR3 totals 14 residues. CDR3 protein: CASSLRQGPYEQYF. In DNA, the CDR3 is TGTGCCAGCAGCTTACGACAGGGTCCCTACGAGCAGTACTTC.

J is TRBJ2-2 and V is TRBV5-1, with 10 bases identical to TRBD2. The CDR3 runs 16 residues. Germline V CDR1 and CDR2: SGHRS, YFSETQ. J was trimmed by 2 bases and V by 3 bases; bases with no gene match: 4. The CDR3 region is CASSYGLAVNTGELFF. As DNA, the CDR3 is TGCGCCAGCAGCTATGGACTAGCGGTAAACACCGGGGAGCTGTTTTTT. The variable domain in full, with the rest retrieved from reference TRBV5-1 and TRBJ2-2, is KAGVTQTPRYLIKTRGQQVTLSCSPISGHRSVSWYQQTPGQGLQFLFEYFSETQRNKGNFPGRFSGRQFSNSRSEMNVSTLELGDSALYLCASSYGLAVNTGELFFGEGSRLTVL.

The chain combines TRBV23-1 with TRBJ2-5, with 7 bases matching TRBD2. TRBV23-1 qualifies as an ORF whose function is uncertain. V shed 3 bases, J shed 5 bases, and the junction held 6 bases outside the gene matches. CDR3 size: 14 residues. Here the CDR3 reads CASSQLDGRETQYF. CDR3 DNA: TGCGCCAGCAGTCAGTTGGACGGGAGGGAGACCCAGTACTTC.

This clone was picked up one time. The chain employs TRBV5-6 and TRBJ1-6; D might be TRBD1 (5 bases). V was clipped by 0 bases and J by 5 bases, with 9 bases between them. This CDR3 is built from 15 residues. Per germline, CDR1 SGHDT and CDR2 YYEEEE. In nucleotides, the CDR3 is TGTGCCAGCAGCTTGGCCCAGGGAAATAATTCACCCCTCCACTTT. Protein sequence: CASSLAQGNNSPLHF.